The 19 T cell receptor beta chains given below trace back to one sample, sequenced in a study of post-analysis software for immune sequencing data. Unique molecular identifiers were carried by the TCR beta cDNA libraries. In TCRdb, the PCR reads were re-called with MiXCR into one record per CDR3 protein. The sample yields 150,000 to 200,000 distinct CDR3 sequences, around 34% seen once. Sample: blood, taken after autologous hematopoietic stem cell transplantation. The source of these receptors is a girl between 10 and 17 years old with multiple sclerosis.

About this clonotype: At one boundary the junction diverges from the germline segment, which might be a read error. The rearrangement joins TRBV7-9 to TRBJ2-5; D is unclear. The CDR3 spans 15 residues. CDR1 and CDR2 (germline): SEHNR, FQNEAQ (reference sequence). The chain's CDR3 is CASSNSDPGPEAQYF. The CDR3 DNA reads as TGTGCCAGCAGCAACTCGGACCCCGGCCCAGAGGCCCAGTACTTC.

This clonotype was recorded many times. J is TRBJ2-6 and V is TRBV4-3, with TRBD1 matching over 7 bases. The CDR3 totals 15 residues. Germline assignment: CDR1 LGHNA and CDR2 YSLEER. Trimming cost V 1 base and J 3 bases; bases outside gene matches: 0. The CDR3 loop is CASSQGTGGANVLTF. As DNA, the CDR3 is TGCGCCAGCAGCCAAGGGACAGGTGGGGCCAACGTCCTGACTTTC.

CDR3 sequence: CSARGSGTEAFF. As DNA, the CDR3 is TGCAGTGCTAGAGGAAGTGGGACTGAAGCTTTCTTT. The rearrangement uses TRBV20-1 and TRBJ1-1; D is ambiguous. This CDR3 is built from 12 residues. Germline V gene data show CDR1 as DFQATT and CDR2 as SNEGSKA (reference sequence). V lost 1 base and J 5 bases, leaving 8 bases between the germline ends.

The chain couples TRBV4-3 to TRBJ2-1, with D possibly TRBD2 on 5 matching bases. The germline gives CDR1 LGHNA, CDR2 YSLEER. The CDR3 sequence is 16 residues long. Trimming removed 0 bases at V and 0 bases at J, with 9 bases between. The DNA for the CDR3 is TGCGCCAGCAGCCAAGATCCCGGGATCTCCTACAATGAGCAGTTCTTC. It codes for CASSQDPGISYNEQFF.

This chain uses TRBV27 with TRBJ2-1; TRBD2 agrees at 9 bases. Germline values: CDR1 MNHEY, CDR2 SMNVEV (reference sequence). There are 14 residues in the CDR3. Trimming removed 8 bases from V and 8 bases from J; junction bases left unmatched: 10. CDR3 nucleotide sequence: TGTGCCAGCGCACCGGGACTAGCAATCGATGAGCAGTTCTTC. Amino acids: CASAPGLAIDEQFF.

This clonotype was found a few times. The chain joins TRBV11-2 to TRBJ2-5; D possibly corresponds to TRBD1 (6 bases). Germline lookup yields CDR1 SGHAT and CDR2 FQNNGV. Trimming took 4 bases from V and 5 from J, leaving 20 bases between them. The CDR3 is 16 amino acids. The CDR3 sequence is CASSSPTDRLRETQYF. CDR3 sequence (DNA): TGTGCCAGCAGCTCCCCAACCGACAGGTTACGGGAGACCCAGTACTTC.

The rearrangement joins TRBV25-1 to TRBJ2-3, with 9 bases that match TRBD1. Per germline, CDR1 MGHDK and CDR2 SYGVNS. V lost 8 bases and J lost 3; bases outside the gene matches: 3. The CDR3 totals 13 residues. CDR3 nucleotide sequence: TGTGCCAGCTCGGACAGGGGTACAGATACGCAGTATTTT. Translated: CASSDRGTDTQYF.

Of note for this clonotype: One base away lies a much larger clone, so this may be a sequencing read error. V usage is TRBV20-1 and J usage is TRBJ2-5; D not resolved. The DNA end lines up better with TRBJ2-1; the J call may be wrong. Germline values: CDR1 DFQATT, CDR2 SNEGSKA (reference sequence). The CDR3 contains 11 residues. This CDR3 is CSAQNQETQFF. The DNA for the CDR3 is TGCAGTGCTCAGAACCAAGAGACCCAGTTCTTC.

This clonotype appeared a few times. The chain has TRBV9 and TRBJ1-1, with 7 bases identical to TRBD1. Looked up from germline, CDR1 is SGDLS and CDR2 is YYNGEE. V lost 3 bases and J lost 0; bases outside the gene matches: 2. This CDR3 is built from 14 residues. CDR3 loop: CASSGGQLNTEAFF. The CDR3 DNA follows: TGTGCCAGCAGCGGGGGACAGTTGAACACTGAAGCTTTCTTT.

Here the CDR3 reads CASSPTGLGSYEQYF. CDR3 in DNA: TGTGCCAGCAGCCCGACAGGCCTGGGCTCCTACGAGCAGTACTTC. The gene calls are TRBV13 and TRBJ2-7, with D possibly being TRBD1 (6 bases). This CDR3 comprises 15 residues. Germline CDR1 is PRHDT and CDR2 is FYEKMQ (reference sequence). V lost 5 bases, J lost 0 bases, and 14 bases lay in between.

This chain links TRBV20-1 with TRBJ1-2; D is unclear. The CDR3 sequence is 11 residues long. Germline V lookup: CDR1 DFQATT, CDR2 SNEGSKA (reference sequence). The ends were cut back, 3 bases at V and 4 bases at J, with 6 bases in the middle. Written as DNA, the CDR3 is TGCAGTGCTAGTAGGGCCTATGGCTACACCTTC. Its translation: CSASRAYGYTF.

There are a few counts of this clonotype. The CDR3 region is CSVELFSQASSYEQYF. CDR3 DNA sequence: TGCAGCGTTGAACTGTTTTCACAGGCGAGCTCCTACGAGCAGTACTTC. V and J are TRBV29-1 and TRBJ2-7; TRBD1 is a possible D gene (5 bases). This CDR3 comprises 16 residues. V shed 2 bases and J shed 0 bases, with 17 bases lying between them. CDR1 is SQVTM, CDR2 ANQGSEA, per germline.

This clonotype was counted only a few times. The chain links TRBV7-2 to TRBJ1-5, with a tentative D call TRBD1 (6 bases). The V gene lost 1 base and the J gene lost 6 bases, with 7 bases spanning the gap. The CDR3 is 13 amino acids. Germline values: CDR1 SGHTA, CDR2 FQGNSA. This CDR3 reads CASSLEGGQPQHF. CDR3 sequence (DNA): TGTGCCAGCAGCTTAGAGGGGGGTCAGCCCCAGCATTTT.

CDR3 nucleotides: TGTGCCAGCAGCTTTTGGTCGGGGACAGGGGACGTGCCAACCTACAATGAGCAGTACTTC. Protein sequence: CASSFWSGTGDVPTYNEQYF. The chain has TRBV5-6 and TRBJ2-5; TRBD1 matches at 10 bases. The CDR3 length is 20 residues. J was trimmed by 11 bases and V by 2 bases; bases with no gene match: 27. Germline V gene data show CDR1 as SGHDT and CDR2 as YYEEEE. The variable domain in full, completed from reference TRBV5-6 and TRBJ2-5, reads DAGVTQSPTHLIKTRGQQVTLRCSPKSGHDTVSWYQQALGQGPQFIFQYYEEEERQRGNFPDRFSGHQFPNYSSELNVNALLLGDSALYLCASSFWSGTGDVPTYNEQYFGPGTRLLVL.

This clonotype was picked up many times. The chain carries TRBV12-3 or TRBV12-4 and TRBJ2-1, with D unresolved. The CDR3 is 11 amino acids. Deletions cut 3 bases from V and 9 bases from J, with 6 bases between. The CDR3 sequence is CASSFLTEQFF. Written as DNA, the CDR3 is TGTGCCAGCAGTTTTTTGACTGAGCAGTTCTTC.

CDR3: CSAREGDTAQYF. The CDR3 region has the DNA TGCAGTGCTAGGGAGGGGGACACGGCCCAGTACTTC. V gene TRBV20-1 combines with J gene TRBJ2-5; D possibly matches TRBD1 or TRBD2 (6 bases each). The CDR3 runs 12 residues. Looked up from germline, CDR1 is DFQATT and CDR2 is SNEGSKA (reference sequence). V shed 3 bases and J shed 9 bases, with 14 bases lying between them.

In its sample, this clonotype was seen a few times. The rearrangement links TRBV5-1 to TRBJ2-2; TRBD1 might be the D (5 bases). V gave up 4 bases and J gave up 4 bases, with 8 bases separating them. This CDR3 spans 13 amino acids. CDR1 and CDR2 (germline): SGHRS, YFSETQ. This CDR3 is CASSQTVTGELFF. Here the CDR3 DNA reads TGCGCCAGCAGCCAGACAGTCACCGGGGAGCTGTTTTTT. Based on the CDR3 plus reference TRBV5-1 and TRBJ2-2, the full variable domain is KAGVTQTPRYLIKTRGQQVTLSCSPISGHRSVSWYQQTPGQGLQFLFEYFSETQRNKGNFPGRFSGRQFSNSRSEMNVSTLELGDSALYLCASSQTVTGELFFGEGSRLTVL.

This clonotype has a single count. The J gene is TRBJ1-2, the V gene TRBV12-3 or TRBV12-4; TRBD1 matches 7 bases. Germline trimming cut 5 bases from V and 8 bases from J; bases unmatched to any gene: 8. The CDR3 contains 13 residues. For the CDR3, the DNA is TGTGCCAGCAGTGTCACAGGGGCAGGGGGCTACACCTTC. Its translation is CASSVTGAGGYTF.

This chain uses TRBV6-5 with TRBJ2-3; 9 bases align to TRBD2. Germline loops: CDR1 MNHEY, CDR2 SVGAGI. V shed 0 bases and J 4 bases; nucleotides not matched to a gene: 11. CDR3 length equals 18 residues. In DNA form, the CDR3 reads TGTGCCAGCAGTTACTCTATTCTTAGCGGGAGAGGGGCAGATACGCAGTATTTT. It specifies CASSYSILSGRGADTQYF.